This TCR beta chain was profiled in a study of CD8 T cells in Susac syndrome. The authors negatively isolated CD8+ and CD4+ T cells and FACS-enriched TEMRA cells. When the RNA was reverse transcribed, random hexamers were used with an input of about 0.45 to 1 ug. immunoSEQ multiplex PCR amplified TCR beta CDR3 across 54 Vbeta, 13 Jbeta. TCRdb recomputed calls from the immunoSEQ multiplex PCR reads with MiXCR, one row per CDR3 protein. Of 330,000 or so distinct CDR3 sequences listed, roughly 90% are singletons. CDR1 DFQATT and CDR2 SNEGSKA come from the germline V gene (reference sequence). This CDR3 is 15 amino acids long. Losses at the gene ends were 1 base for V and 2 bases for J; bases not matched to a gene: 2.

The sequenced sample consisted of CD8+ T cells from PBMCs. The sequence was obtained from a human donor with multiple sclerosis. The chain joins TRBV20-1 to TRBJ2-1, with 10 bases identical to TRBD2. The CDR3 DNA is TGCAGTGCTAGAGGGACTAGCGGCCCCTACAATGAGCAGTTCTTC. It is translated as CSARGTSGPYNEQFF.